This T cell receptor beta chain was identified during a study of cytomegalovirus exposure and HLA in healthy donors. Whole-study results and caveats: The likely explanation for a cluster of highly shared sequence variants was sequencing artifact.

Primers included in the PCR were 60 Vbeta and 13 Jbeta primers. In the authors' workflow: It was a later analysis that counted 83 million or so unique TCR beta chains, of which approximately 9.9 million were shared. Measured with immunoSEQ multiplex PCR; TCRdb has only the in-frame clones, and not every one. That table gives V, J and clone size, and the DNA gave D and trimming. The data contain about 190,000 clones, more than 70% of them seen just once; the ten biggest clones take up about 4.8%. Germline CDR1 is SGHRS and CDR2 is YFSETQ. V gave up 4 bases and J gave up 3 bases, with 16 bases separating them. The CDR3 runs 16 residues. Of note for this clone: Antigen specificity is unknown.

J is TRBJ2-2 and V is TRBV5-1; tentatively, D is TRBD2 (7 bases). The material sequenced was PBMCs. The sequence was collected from a man aged 25-40 years in good health and CMV-seropositive. The CDR3 region has the DNA TGCGCCAGCAGCGCGGATACAGGGAGGGACACCGGGGAGCTGTTTTTT. The encoded protein is CASSADTGRDTGELFF.